Described below is a single TCR beta chain sequence and its context. This clonotype was seen at least ten times. Its cognate antigen has yet to be identified. Base quality data are lacking; no much larger clone is found one base away. This specimen comes from a study of identical twins (dated by TCRdb to about 2016). Some background on the complete study: The study deep-sequenced TCR alpha and beta repertoires from monozygotic twins, unrelated adults of various ages and cord blood to test whether fetal clonotypes persist. To rule out contamination, replicate twin experiments were performed at different times with different library preparation protocols.

Library preparation was by 5' RACE. The sequencing machine was an Illumina HiSeq 2000. Template switching added a universal primer binding site, and the final cDNA carried a unique molecular identifier that allowed TCR cDNA molecules to be counted accurately. Specific primers in the conserved constant-segment region were used to synthesize first-strand cDNA for TCR alpha and beta chains. To control for contamination, every cDNA library was double barcoded, receiving both a SMART-Mk sample barcode and Illumina barcodes. Two successive PCR steps introduced TruSeq adapter sequences along with Illumina sample barcodes. The TCR alpha and beta cDNA libraries were sequenced on the Illumina HiSeq platform using custom primers. The authors processed their data as follows. Unique molecular identifiers were extracted from raw reads with MiGEC, and CDR3 positions were determined with MiXCR. Recombination models were inferred per individual with the repgenHMM and IGoR tools using an EM algorithm. The tcR package in R was used for shared clonotype analysis, with sharing normalized by the product of cloneset sizes. To study raw recombination free of thymic and clonal selection effects, out-of-frame nonproductive sequences were analyzed. The public reads were reprocessed in TCRdb via fastp at Q25 and MiXCR, keeping in-frame beta chains. A single entry per CDR3 protein holds the most common genes and DNA from its merged rows. The V and J calls, along with clone size, are taken from TCRdb and not from the paper's own processing. Recorded for this sample are 500,000 to 700,000 distinct CDR3 sequences; around 7.5% of them occurred a single time. The ten largest clones capture roughly 1.6% of the sample.

Trimmed from V: 6 bases; trimmed from J: 7 bases; junction bases lacking a gene match: 5. Taken from cysteine to phenylalanine, the CDR3 has 12 residues. The CDR3 DNA has 36 bases and is translated from base 1. Every donor was a healthy Caucasian. The twin cohort comprised three pairs of female monozygotic twins, all aged roughly 18 to 29 years. The RNA used for TCR libraries was isolated from peripheral blood mononuclear cells. The investigation overall reported the following: Invariant T cells such as MAIT and iNKT could partly confound zero-insertion analyses, though diverse VJ usage argued against this for most clonotypes. In beta out-of-frame sequences, excess twin sharing was weaker, because having fewer shared sequences lowered the signal-to-noise ratio. Fewer insertions were carried by abundant cord blood beta clonotypes; a weaker similar trend was observed in young adult naive repertoires, while no such trend was observed in memory repertoires. In monozygotic twins, recombination models systematically underestimated out-of-frame TCR alpha sharing, but the models matched the sharing seen between unrelated individuals. Compared with coincidental sharing between unrelated individuals, an excess of low generation-probability sequences was observed among out-of-frame TCR alpha sequences shared between twins. Because the same donors could not be followed over many years, the conclusions depended on cross-sectional statistical analysis.

In addition, the sample was reused for a study of yellow fever vaccine responses in identical twins. As the second study states: According to the authors, in identical twins the way T cells responded to vaccination appeared partly convergent and partly personalized. In the study, vaccine-responding T cell clones were precisely tracked in identical twins.

The chain was built from TRBV12-3 or TRBV12-4 and TRBJ1-2, with TRBD1 matching 7 junction bases. The clonotype was recovered from a woman between 18 and 30 years old in good health. The sequencing sample was made of PBMCs. The CDR3 loop reads CASSPTGAGYTF. The nucleotides are TGTGCCAGCAGCCCAACAGGGGCTGGCTACACCTTC.